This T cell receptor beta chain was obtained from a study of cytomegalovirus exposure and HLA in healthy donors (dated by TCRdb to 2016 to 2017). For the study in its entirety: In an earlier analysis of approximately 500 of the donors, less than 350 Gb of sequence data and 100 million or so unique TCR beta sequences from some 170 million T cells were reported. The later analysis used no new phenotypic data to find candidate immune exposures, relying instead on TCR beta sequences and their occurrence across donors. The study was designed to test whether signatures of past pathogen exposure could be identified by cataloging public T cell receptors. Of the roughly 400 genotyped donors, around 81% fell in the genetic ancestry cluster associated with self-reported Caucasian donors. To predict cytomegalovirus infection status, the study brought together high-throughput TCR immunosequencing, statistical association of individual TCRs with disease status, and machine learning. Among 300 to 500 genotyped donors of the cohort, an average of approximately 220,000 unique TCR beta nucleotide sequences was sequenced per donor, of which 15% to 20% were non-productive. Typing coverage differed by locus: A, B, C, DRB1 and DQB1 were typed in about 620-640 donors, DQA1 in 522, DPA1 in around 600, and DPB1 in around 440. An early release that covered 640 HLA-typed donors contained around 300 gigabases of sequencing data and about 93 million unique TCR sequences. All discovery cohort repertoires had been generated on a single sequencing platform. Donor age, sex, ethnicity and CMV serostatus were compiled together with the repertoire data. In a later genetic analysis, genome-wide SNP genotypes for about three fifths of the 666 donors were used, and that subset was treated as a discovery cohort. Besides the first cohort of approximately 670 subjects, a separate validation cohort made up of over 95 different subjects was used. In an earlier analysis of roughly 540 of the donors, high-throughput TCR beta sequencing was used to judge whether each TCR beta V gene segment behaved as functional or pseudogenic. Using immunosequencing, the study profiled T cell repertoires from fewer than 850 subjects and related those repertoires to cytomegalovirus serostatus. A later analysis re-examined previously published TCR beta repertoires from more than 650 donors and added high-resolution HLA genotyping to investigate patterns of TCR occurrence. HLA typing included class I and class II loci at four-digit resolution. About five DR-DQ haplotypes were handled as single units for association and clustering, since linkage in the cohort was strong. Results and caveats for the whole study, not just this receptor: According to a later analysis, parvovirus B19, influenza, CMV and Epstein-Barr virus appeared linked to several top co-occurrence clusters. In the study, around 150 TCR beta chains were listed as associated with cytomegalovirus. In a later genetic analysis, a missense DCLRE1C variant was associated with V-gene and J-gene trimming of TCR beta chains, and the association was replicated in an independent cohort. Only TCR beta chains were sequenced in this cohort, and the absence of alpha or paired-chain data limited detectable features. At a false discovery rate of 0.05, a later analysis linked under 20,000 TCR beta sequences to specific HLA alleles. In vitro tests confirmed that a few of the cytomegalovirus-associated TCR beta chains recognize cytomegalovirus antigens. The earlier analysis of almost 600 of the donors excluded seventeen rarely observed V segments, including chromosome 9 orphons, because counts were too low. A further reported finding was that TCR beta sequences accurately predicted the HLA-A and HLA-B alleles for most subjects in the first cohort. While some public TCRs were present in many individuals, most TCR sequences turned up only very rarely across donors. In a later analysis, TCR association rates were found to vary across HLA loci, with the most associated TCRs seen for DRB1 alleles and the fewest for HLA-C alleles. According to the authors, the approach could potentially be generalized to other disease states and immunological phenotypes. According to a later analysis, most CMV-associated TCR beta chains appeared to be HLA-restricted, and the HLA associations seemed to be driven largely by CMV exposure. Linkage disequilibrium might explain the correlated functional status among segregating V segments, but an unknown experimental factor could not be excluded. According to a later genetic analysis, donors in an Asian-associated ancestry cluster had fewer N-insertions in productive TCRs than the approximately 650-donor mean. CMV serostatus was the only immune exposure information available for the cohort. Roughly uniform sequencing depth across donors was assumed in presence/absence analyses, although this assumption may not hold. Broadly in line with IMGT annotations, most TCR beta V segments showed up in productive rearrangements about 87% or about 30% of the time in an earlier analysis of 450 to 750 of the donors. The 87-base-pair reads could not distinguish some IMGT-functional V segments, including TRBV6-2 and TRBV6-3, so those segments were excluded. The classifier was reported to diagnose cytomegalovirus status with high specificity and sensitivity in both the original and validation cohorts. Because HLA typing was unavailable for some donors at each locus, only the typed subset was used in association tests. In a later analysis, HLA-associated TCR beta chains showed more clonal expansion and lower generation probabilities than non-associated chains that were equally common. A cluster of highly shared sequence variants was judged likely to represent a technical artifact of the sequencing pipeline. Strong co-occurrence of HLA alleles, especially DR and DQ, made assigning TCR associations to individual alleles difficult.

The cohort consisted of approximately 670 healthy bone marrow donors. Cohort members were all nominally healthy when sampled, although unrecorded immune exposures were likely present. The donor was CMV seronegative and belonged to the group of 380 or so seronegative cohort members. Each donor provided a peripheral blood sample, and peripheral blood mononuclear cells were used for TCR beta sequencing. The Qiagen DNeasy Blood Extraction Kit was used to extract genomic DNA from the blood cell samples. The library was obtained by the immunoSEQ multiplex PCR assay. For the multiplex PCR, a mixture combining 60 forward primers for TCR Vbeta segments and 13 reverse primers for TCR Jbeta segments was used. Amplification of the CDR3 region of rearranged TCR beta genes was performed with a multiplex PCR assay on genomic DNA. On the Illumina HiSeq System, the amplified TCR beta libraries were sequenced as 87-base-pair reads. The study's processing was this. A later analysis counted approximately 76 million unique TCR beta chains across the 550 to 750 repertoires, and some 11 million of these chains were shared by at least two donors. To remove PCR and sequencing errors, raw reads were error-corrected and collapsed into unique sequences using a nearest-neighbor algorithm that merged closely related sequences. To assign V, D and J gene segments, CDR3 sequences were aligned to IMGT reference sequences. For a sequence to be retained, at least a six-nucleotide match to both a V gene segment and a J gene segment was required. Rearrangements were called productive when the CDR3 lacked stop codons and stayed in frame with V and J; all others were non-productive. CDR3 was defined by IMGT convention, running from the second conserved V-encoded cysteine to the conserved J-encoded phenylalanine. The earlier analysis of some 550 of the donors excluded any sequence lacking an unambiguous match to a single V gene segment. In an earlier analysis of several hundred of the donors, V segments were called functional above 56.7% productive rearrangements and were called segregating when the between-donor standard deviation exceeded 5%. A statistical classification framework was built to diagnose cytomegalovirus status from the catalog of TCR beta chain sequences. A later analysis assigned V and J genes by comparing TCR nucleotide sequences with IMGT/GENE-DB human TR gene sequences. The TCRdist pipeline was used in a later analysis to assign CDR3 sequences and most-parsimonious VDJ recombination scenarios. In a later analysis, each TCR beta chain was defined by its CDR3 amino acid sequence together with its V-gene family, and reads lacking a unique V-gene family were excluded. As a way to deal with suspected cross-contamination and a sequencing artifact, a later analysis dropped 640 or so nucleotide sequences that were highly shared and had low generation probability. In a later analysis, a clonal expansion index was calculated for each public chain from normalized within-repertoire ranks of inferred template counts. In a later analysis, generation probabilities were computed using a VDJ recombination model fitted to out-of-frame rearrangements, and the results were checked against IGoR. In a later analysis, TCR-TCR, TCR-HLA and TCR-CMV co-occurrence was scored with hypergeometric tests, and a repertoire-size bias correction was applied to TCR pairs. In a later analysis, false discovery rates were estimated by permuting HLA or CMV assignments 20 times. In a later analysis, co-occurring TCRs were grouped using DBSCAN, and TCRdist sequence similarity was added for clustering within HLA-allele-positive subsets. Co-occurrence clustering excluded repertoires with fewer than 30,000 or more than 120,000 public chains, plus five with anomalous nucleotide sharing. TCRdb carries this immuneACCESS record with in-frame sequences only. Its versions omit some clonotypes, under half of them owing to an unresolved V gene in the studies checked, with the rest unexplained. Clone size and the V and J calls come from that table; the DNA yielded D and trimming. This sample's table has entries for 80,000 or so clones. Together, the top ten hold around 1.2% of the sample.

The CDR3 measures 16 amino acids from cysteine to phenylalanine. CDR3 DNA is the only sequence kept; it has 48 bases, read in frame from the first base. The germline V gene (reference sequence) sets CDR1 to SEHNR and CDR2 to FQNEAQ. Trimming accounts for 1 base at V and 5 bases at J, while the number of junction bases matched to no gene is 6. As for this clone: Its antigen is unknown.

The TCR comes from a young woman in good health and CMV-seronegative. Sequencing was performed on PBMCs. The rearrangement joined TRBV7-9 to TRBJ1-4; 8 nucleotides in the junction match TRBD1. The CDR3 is CASSLGPGGENEKLFF. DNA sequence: TGTGCCAGCAGCTTAGGGCCAGGGGGCGAAAATGAAAAACTGTTTTTT.